The T cell receptor (beta chain) described here comes from a study of blood T cell repertoires in COVID-19. At the level of the study: From T cells, B-cell-depleted T cells, or PBMCs came the material, which was cDNA or gDNA.

Per the authors' pipeline: The assay estimated nucleated cells by amplifying reference gene primers. The repertoire was sequenced with immunoSEQ multiplex PCR; TCRdb's copy has only in-frame clones and lacks some. The V and J calls and the clone size are those of that table, but D and trimming were determined from the DNA. The sample carries about 100,000 clones, around four fifths recorded once. The CDR3 has 15 amino acids. V dropped 5 bases and J dropped 2; count of bases not matched to a gene: 6. The germline gives CDR1 SGHAT, CDR2 FQNNGV. The sequence was obtained from a woman in her 70s with acute or convalescent COVID-19. This sequence joins TRBV11-2 and TRBJ2-7; TRBD2 matches 10 bases. Sequencing used peripheral blood. In DNA, the CDR3 is TGTGCCAGCAGCATAGGACTAGCGGATGCCTACGAGCAGTACTTC. Translating gives CASSIGLADAYEQYF.